This T cell receptor beta chain was observed in a study of T cells in Graves' hyperthyroidism and ophthalmopathy. The study, taken as a whole, reports: Most clonotypes expanded in the thyroid (above 0.001) were also present in blood.

Template material for amplifying TCR beta CDR3 regions consisted of RNA transcripts. A set of HTBI primers served as the primers for a first-round RT-PCR of the TCR CDR3. One entry per CDR3 protein, called by TCRdb with MiXCR from the multiplex PCR reads. Here the sample spans some 350,000 distinct CDR3 sequences, roughly 13% being singletons. V lost 2 bases and J lost 5; bases outside the gene matches: 5. The CDR3 has 16 amino acids. Germline values: CDR1 MGHDK, CDR2 SYGVNS. This clonotype was recorded at least ten times. What it binds is unknown. This clonotype was obtained from a woman between 40 and 50 years old with Graves' ophthalmopathy. The rearrangement uses TRBV25-1 and TRBJ2-1; 11 bases line up with TRBD2. The sequenced sample was blood. This CDR3 reads CASSELGTSGHNEQFF. Here the CDR3 DNA reads TGTGCCAGCAGTGAACTCGGGACTAGCGGTCACAATGAGCAGTTCTTC.